The sequence of this TCR beta chain was determined in a study of T cell changes during pregnancy in multiple sclerosis. Here immunoSEQ multiplex PCR was the method, and the copy in TCRdb shows in-frame clones only, minus some. This sample has some 77,000 clones, with approximately 94% found just once. This CDR3 has 13 amino acids. Looked up from germline, CDR1 is SGHRS and CDR2 is YFSETQ. V was pared by 6 bases and J by 3 bases, with 10 bases between. This material consisted of peripheral blood, taken after pregnancy. The rearrangement links TRBV5-1 to TRBJ2-1, with D possibly being TRBD1 (5 bases). The receptor's source is a female donor in good health, enrolled as a control in a pregnancy study. The CDR3 DNA is TGCGCCAGCAAGTGGGGCTACTACAATGAGCAGTTCTTC. Translating it yields CASKWGYYNEQFF.